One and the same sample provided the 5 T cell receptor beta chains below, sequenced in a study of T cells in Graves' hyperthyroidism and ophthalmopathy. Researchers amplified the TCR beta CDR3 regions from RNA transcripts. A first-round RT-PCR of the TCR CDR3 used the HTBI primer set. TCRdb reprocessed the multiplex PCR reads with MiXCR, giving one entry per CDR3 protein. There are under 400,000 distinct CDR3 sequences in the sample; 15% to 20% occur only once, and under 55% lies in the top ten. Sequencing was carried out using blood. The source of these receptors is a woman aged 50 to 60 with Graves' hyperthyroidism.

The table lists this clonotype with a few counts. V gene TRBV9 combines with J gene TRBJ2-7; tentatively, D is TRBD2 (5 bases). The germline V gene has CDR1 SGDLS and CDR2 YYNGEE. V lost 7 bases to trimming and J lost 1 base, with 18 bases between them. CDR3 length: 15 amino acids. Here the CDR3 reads CASGPRAGLSYEQYF. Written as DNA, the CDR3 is TGTGCCAGCGGCCCTCGGGCGGGTCTTTCCTACGAGCAGTACTTC.

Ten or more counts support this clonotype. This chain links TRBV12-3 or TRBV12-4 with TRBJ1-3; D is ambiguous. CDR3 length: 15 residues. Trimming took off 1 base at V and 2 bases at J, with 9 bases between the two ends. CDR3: CASSLVGVAGNTIYF. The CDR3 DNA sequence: TGTGCCAGCAGTTTAGTCGGTGTGGCTGGAAACACCATATATTTT.

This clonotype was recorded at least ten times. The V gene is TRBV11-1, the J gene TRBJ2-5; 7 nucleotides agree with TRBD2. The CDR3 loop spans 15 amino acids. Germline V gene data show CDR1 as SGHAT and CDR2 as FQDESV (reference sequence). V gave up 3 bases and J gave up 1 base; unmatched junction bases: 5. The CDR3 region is CASSLTAGSQETQYF. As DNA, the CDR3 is TGTGCCAGCAGCTTGACAGCGGGAAGCCAAGAGACCCAGTACTTC.

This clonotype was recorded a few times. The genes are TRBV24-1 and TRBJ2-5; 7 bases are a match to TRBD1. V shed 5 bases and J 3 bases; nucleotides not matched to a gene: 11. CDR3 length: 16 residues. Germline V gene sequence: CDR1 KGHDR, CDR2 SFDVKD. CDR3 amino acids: CATSARAWTGEETQYF. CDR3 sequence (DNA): TGTGCCACCAGTGCCAGAGCTTGGACAGGTGAAGAGACCCAGTACTTC.

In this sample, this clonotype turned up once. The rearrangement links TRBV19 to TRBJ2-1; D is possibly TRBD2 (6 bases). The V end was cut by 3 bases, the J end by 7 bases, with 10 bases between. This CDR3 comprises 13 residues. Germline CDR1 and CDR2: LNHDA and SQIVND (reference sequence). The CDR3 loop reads CASSIWRENEQFF. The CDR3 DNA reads TGTGCCAGTAGTATCTGGAGGGAAAATGAGCAGTTCTTC.